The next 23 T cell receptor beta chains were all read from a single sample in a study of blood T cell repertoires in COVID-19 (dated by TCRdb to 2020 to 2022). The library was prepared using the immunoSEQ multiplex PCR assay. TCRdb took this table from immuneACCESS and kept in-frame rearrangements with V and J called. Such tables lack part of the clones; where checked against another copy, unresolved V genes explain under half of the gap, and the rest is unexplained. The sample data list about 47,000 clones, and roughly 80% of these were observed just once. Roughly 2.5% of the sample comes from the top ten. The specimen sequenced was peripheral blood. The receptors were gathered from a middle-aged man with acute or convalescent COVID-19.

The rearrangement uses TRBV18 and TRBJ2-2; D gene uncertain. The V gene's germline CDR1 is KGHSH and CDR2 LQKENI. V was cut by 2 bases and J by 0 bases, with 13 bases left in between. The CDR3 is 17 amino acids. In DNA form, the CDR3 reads TGTGCCAGCTCACCATCTGTTTTTCTTTCGAACACCGGGGAGCTGTTTTTT. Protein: CASSPSVFLSNTGELFF. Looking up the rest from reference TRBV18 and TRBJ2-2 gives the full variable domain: NAGVMQNPRHLVRRRGQEARLRCSPMKGHSHVYWYRQLPEEGLKFMVYLQKENIIDESGMPKERFSAEFPKEGPSILRIQQVVRGDSAAYFCASSPSVFLSNTGELFFGEGSRLTVL.

The CDR3 loop is CASSKGPSDEQYF. CDR3 nucleotide sequence: TGTGCCAGCAGCAAAGGCCCCAGCGACGAGCAGTACTTC. The V gene is TRBV11-3, the J gene TRBJ2-7; D is uncertain. CDR3 length: 13 residues. Trimming took off 5 bases at V and 5 bases at J, with 13 bases between the two ends. The germline CDR1 and CDR2 sequences are SGHNT and YENEEA.

In DNA form, the CDR3 reads TGTGCCATAAACCGGGACAGGAGTTACAATGAGCAGTTCTTC. Amino acids: CAINRDRSYNEQFF. The chain employs TRBV10-3 and TRBJ2-1; TRBD1 matches at 8 bases. V was clipped by 9 bases and J by 4 bases; unmatched bases: 8. This CDR3 region has 14 residues. Germline CDR1 ENHRY, CDR2 SYGVKD.

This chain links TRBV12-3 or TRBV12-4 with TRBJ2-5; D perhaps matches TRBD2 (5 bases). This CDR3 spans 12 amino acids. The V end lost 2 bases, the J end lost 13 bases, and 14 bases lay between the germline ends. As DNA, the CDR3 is TGTGCCAGCAGTTTAAGGTCAAACGGACTGTACTTC. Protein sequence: CASSLRSNGLYF.

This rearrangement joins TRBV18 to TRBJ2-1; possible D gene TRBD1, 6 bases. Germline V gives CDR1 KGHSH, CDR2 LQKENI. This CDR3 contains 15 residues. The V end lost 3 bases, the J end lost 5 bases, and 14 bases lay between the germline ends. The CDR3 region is CASSPNEGQHNEQFF. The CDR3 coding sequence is TGTGCCAGCTCACCCAATGAGGGACAACACAATGAGCAGTTCTTC.

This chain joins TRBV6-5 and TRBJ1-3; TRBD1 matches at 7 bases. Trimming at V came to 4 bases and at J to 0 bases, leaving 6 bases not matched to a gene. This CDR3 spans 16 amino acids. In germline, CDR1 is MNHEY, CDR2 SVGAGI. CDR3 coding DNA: TGTGCCAGCAGTTGGAAGGGACAGAGCTCTGGAAACACCATATATTTT. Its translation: CASSWKGQSSGNTIYF.

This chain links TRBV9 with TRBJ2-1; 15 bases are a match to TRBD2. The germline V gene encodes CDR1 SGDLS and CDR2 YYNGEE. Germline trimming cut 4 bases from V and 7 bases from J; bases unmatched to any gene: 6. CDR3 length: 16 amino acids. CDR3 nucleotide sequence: TGTGCCAGCAGCCCTCATGGGACTAGCGGGAGGAATGAGCAGTTCTTC. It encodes CASSPHGTSGRNEQFF.

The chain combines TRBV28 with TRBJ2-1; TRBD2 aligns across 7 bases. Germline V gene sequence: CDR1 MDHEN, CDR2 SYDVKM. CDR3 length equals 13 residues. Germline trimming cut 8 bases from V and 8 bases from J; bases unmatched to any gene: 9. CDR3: CASRLSGGYEQFF. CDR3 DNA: TGTGCCAGCCGACTTTCGGGAGGTTATGAGCAGTTCTTC.

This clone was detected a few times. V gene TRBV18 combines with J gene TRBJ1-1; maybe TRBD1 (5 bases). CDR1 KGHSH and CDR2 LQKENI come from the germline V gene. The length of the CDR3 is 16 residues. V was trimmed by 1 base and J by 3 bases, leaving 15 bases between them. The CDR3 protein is CASSPLLKGRDTEAFF. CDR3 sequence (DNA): TGTGCCAGCTCACCACTACTTAAGGGGAGGGACACTGAAGCTTTCTTT. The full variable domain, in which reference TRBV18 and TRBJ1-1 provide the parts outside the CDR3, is NAGVMQNPRHLVRRRGQEARLRCSPMKGHSHVYWYRQLPEEGLKFMVYLQKENIIDESGMPKERFSAEFPKEGPSILRIQQVVRGDSAAYFCASSPLLKGRDTEAFFGQGTRLTVV.

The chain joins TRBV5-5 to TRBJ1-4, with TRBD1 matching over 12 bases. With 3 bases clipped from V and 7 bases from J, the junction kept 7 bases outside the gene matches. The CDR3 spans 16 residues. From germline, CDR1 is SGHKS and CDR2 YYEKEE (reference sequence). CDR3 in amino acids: CASSSGQGAWSEKLFF. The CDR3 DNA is TGTGCCAGCAGCTCGGGACAGGGGGCTTGGAGTGAAAAACTGTTTTTT.

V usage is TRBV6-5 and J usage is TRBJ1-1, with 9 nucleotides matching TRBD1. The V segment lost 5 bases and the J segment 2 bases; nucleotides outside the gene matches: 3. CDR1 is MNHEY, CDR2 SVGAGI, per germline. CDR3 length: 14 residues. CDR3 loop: CASSMGQGNTEAFF. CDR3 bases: TGTGCCAGCAGTATGGGACAGGGAAACACTGAAGCTTTCTTT.

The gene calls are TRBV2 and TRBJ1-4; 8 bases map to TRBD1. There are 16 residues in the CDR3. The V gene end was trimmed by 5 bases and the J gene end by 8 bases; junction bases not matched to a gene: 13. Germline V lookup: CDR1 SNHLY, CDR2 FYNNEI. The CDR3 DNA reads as TGTGCCAGCAGTTCGATTGGACAGGGCCTCCGGGAAAAACTGTTTTTT. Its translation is CASSSIGQGLREKLFF.

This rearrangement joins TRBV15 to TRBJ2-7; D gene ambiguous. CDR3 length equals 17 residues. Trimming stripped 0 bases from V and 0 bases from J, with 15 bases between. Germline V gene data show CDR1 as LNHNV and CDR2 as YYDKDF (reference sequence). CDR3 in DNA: TGTGCCACCAGCAGAGATCGCCTGGTACGGTTCTCCTACGAGCAGTACTTC. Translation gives CATSRDRLVRFSYEQYF.

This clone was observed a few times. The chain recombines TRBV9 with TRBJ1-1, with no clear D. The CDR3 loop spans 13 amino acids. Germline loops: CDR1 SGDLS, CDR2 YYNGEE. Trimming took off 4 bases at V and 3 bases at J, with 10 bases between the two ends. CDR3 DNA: TGTGCCAGCAGCCCCCAGCGGGACACTGAAGCTTTCTTT. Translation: CASSPQRDTEAFF.

The CDR3 here is CASSPTGSPTGYTF. Here the CDR3 DNA reads TGTGCCAGCAGCCCCACTGGTTCGCCTACCGGCTACACCTTC. The chain has TRBV6-5 and TRBJ1-2; D gene unclear. This CDR3 region has 14 residues. Germline V CDR1 and CDR2: MNHEY, SVGAGI. Trimming took off 6 bases at V and 8 bases at J, with 19 bases between the two ends.

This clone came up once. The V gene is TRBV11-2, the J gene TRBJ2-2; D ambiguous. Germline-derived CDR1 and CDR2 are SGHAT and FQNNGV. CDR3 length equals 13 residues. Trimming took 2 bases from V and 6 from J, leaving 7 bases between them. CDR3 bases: TGTGCCAGCAGCTTAAGCTCCCCCGGGGAGCTGTTTTTT. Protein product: CASSLSSPGELFF.

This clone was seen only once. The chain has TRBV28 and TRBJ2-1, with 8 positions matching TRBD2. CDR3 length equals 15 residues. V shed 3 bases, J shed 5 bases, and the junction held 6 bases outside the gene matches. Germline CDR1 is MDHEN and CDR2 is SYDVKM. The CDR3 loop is CASSLWTSRNNEQFF. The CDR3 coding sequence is TGTGCCAGCAGTTTGTGGACTAGCAGAAACAATGAGCAGTTCTTC.

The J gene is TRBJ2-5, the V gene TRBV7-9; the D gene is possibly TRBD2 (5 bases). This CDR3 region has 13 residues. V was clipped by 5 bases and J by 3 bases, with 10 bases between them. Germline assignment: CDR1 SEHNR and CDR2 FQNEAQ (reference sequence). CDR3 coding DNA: TGTGCCAGCAGCGTACCCGGGGAAGAGACCCAGTACTTC. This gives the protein CASSVPGEETQYF.

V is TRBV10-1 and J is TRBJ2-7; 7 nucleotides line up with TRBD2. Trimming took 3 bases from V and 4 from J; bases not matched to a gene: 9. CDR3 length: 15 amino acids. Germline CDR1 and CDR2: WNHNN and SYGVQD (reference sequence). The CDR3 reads CASSDWREGMYEQYF. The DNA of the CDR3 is TGCGCCAGCAGTGACTGGAGGGAGGGAATGTACGAGCAGTACTTC.

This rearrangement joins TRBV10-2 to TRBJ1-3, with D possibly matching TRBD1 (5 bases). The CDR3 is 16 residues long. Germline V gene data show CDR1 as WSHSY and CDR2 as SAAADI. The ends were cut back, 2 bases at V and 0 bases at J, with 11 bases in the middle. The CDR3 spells CASSEKGAYSGNTIYF. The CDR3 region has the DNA TGCGCCAGCAGTGAGAAAGGGGCCTACTCTGGAAACACCATATATTTT.

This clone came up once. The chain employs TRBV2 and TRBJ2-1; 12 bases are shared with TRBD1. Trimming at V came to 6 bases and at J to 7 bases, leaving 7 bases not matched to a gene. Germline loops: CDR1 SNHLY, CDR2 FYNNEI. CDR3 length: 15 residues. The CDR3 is CASRAGTGGWNEQFF. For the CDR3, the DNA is TGTGCCAGCAGAGCCGGGACAGGGGGCTGGAATGAGCAGTTCTTC.

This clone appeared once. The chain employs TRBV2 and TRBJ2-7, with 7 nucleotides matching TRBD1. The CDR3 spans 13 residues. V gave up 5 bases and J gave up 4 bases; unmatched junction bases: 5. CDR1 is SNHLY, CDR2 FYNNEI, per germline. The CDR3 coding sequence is TGTGCCAGCAGTCTTCGACAGGGATACGAGCAGTACTTC. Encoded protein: CASSLRQGYEQYF. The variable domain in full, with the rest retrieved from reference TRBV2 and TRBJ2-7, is EPEVTQTPSHQVTQMGQEVILRCVPISNHLYFYWYRQILGQKVEFLVSFYNNEISEKSEIFDDQFSVERPDGSNFTLKIRSTKLEDSAMYFCASSLRQGYEQYFGPGTRLTVT.

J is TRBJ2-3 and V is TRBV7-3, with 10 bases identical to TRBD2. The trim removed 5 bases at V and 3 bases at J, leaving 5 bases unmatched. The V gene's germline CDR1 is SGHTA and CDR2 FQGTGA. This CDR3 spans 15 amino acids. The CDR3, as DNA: TGTGCCAGCAGCCCAGCGGGAGGGGAAACAGATACGCAGTATTTT. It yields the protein CASSPAGGETDTQYF.